This T cell receptor (beta chain) was identified in a study of post-analysis software for immune sequencing data. Across the study: Multiple sclerosis in the patients followed relapsing-remitting, secondary progressive and progressive-relapsing courses. Study-wide results and caveats: Normalized Chao1 diversity in multiple sclerosis patients fell significantly below that of controls. Samples made in the same batch grouped tightly together by F measure.

TCR beta cDNA libraries had unique molecular identifiers. Around 500,000 cDNA molecules came from roughly 0.93 to 9.6 million T cells. Via MiXCR, TCRdb re-called the PCR reads, giving one row per CDR3 protein. The table lists hundreds of thousands of distinct CDR3 sequences, 30% to 45% of them singletons. The table lists this clonotype with a few counts. What it binds is unknown. The receptor was derived from a girl under 10 years old with multiple sclerosis. Sequencing was carried out using blood.

The CDR3 DNA is TGCGCCAGCAGCTTGTTTGCCGGTTATGGCTACACCTTC. Its translation: CASSLFAGYGYTF. The J gene is TRBJ1-2, the V gene TRBV5-1; D not resolved. The CDR3 contains 13 residues. Trimming removed 1 base at V and 5 bases at J, with 9 bases between. From germline, CDR1 is SGHRS and CDR2 YFSETQ.